Listed below are T cell receptor beta chains from one sample, sequenced in a study of neurological immune-mediated disorders. Using its own MiXCR run on the 5' RACE reads, TCRdb lists one record per CDR3 protein. The table lists tens of thousands of distinct CDR3 sequences, about an eighth of them singletons. Sequenced: PBMCs. The receptors originated from a man aged 55 to 69 in good health. Each CDR3 is given with its conserved first and last residue.

v_call	j_call	cdr3_aa
TRBV7-2	TRBJ1-2	CASSPGQEGSYTF
TRBV28	TRBJ2-3	CASRPWTHSSTDTQYF
TRBV6-6	TRBJ1-2	CASSYVSGNYGYTF
TRBV20-1	TRBJ2-1	CSASRQGAHNEQFF
TRBV20-1	TRBJ1-1	CSARTIQMGNTEAFF
TRBV4-1	TRBJ1-1	CASRLDQDRQVTEAFF
TRBV7-2	TRBJ2-1	CASSLEQVGRNEQFF
TRBV7-8	TRBJ1-4	CASSSLRDRPTNEKLFF
TRBV5-1	TRBJ2-1	CASSLGGGAQNNEQFF
TRBV5-1	TRBJ2-3	CASSSAGARTDTQYF
TRBV20-1	TRBJ2-3	CSAGGGDTQYF
TRBV7-3	TRBJ2-1	CASSFQAGGPRGIYNEQFF
TRBV7-8	TRBJ2-1	CASSLVPGIHEQFF
TRBV28	TRBJ2-3	CASVTSGGTYTDTQYF
TRBV11-2	TRBJ2-3	CASSTGSSGGSTDTQYF
TRBV12-3/TRBV12-4	TRBJ2-3	CTSSLGGSTDTRYF